This TCR beta chain was documented in a study of identical twins. Broader study findings: Invariant cells of the MAIT and iNKT types might have partly distorted the zero-insertion analyses. For out-of-frame beta sequences, excess twin sharing was weaker. While abundant cord blood beta clonotypes carried fewer insertions, memory repertoires showed no such pattern.

In this sample, this clonotype turned up many times. Its antigen is unidentified. The V gene's germline CDR1 is LGHNA and CDR2 YSLEER. The CDR3 runs 16 residues. Trimming removed 2 bases from V and 7 bases from J; junction bases left unmatched: 9. TCRdb used MiXCR to reprocess the 5' RACE reads, holding one entry per CDR3 protein. The repertoire includes 400,000 to 500,000 distinct CDR3 sequences, approximately 14% of them detected once, and around 0.98% sits in the top ten. The data also belong to a second study, concerning yellow fever vaccine responses in identical twins.

This rearrangement joins TRBV4-3 to TRBJ1-4, with 8 bases lining up with TRBD1. The sequence derives from a woman under 30 in good health. The source material was CD4+ T cells sorted from blood. This CDR3 reads CASSQQTGQGVEKLFF. The DNA of the CDR3 is TGCGCCAGCAGCCAACAGACAGGACAGGGAGTTGAAAAACTGTTTTTT.